The rows below give T cell receptor beta chains drawn from one sample of a study of shared clonotypes between healthy human individuals. Method: immunoSEQ multiplex PCR; TCRdb's copy keeps in-frame clones and lacks some. This table holds around 2.5 million clones, 80% to 95% found once. Sequences were obtained from naive CD4+ T cells from PBMCs. These receptors originate from a man in his late teens or twenties in good health. Some clones in this sample may be carry-over from other donors' samples. Each CDR3 is given with its conserved first and last residue. Fields, in order: J gene, V gene, CDR3 protein.

TRBJ2-2 | TRBV5-1 | CASSPGGPTNTGELFF
TRBJ1-2 | TRBV11-3 | CASSLAHRVWGYTF
TRBJ1-4 | TRBV2 | CASTVDRVGEKLFF
TRBJ1-1 | TRBV28 | CASSLSSGIEAFF
TRBJ1-5 | TRBV5-5 | CASSGPQGTGNQPQHF
TRBJ2-1 | TRBV5-1 | CASSLARGQTTNEQFF
TRBJ1-2 | TRBV7-9 | CATDTKGNYGYTF
TRBJ1-2 | TRBV5-4 | CASSLGQANYGYTF
TRBJ2-7 | TRBV6-6 | CASRATSGRGEQYF
TRBJ1-6 | TRBV6-1 | CASSAWRGTNSPLHF
TRBJ2-1 | TRBV7-2 | CASSLAAGQYNEQFF
TRBJ2-3 | TRBV7-2 | CASSLRAGGITDTQYF
TRBJ2-6 | TRBV9 | CASKSGGPLGANVLTF
TRBJ2-1 | TRBV2 | CASSEWGRSPNNEQFF
TRBJ2-1 | TRBV27 | CASGTMGGRSHEQFF
TRBJ2-7 | TRBV11-1 | CASSLQGGPTYEQYF
TRBJ1-4 | TRBV4-1 | CASSQGTGVGKLFF
TRBJ2-7 | TRBV18 | CASSPTGNRNEQYF
TRBJ2-3 | TRBV5-1 | CASHLEFEDTQYF
TRBJ2-5 | TRBV4-3 | CASSQALIGGSGYGETQYF
TRBJ2-7 | TRBV6-5 | CASSYSRTYEQYF
TRBJ1-4 | TRBV29-1 | CSVLGQLSEKLFF
TRBJ1-3 | TRBV30 | CAWSADRGNTIYF
TRBJ2-7 | TRBV28 | CASSLTGAQYEQYF
TRBJ2-7 | TRBV5-6 | CASSLGPRRGGEQYF
TRBJ2-3 | TRBV15 | CATSKGDSNSRPQYF
TRBJ1-3 | TRBV5-1 | CASSPRGGSSGNTIYF
TRBJ2-7 | TRBV4-3 | CASSPRQGATYEQYF